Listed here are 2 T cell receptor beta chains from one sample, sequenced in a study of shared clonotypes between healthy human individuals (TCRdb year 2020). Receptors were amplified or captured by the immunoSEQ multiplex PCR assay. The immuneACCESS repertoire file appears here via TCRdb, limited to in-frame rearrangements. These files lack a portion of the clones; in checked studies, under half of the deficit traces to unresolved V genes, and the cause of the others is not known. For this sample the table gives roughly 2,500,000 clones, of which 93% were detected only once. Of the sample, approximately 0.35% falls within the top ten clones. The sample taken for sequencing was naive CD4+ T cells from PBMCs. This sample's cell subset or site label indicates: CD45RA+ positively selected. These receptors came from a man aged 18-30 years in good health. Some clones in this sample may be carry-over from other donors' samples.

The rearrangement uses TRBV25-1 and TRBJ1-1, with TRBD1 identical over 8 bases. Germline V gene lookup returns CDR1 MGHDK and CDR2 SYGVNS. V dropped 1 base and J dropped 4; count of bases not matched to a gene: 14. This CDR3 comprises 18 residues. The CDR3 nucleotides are TGTGCCAGCAGTGAATCTAGGCCAGGGGGCGGGATTGGCACTGAAGCTTTCTTT. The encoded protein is CASSESRPGGGIGTEAFF.

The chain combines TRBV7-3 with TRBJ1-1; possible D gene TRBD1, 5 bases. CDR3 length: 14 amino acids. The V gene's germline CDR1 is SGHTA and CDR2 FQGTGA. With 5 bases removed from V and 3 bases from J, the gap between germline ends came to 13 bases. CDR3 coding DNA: TGTGCCAGCAGCCGCCAGGGAGGAGACACTGAAGCTTTCTTT. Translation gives CASSRQGGDTEAFF.